This T cell receptor (beta chain) was profiled in a study of T cell repertoires in cytomegalovirus infection. Study-wide background: Both CMV infection and a matching HLA type were indicated by public TCR beta signatures. Study-wide results and limits: Dominant in the ex vivo response were TCR beta clonotypes restricted by HLA-C and specific for CMV. The study identified carriers of CMV plus the relevant HLA from cumulative public TCR beta family frequency.

TCRdb reanalysed the reads using MiXCR and keeps one entry per CDR3 protein. The table shows roughly 500,000 distinct CDR3 sequences, with around 35% occurring only once. This clonotype was detected a few times. Its antigen remains unidentified. Trimming at V came to 3 bases and at J to 6 bases, leaving 6 bases not matched to a gene. CDR3 length: 16 amino acids. Germline assignment: CDR1 ENHRY and CDR2 SYGVKD. The rearrangement joins TRBV10-3 to TRBJ2-3; TRBD2 agrees at 13 bases. This receptor was taken from a human donor in good health (CMV status not recorded). Some clones in this sample may be carry-over from other donors' samples. The sequenced sample was cultured PBMCs, obtained from culture after CMV antigen stimulation. CDR3 sequence: CAISDILAGGPDTQYF. In DNA, the CDR3 is TGTGCCATCAGTGACATACTAGCGGGAGGGCCCGATACGCAGTATTTT.